Presented here are 26 T cell receptor beta chains from one specimen sequenced in a study of T cells in Graves' hyperthyroidism and ophthalmopathy. TCR beta CDR3 regions were amplified from RNA transcripts. TCR CDR3 underwent first-round RT-PCR with the HTBI primer set. Via MiXCR, TCRdb re-called the multiplex PCR reads, giving one row per CDR3 protein. The sample contains around 700,000 distinct CDR3 sequences, 18% of which appear only once. Sequencing was performed on blood. The source is a woman between 45 and 65 years old with Graves' hyperthyroidism that later progressed to Graves' ophthalmopathy.

This clonotype was picked up many times. V gene TRBV11-2 combines with J gene TRBJ2-7; D may be TRBD1 (5 bases). CDR1 is SGHAT and CDR2 is FQNNGV in the germline V gene. This CDR3 is built from 15 residues. V was clipped by 5 bases and J by 5 bases, with 19 bases between them. This CDR3 reads CASSPVSPGLNEQYF. CDR3 DNA: TGTGCCAGCAGCCCCGTCTCCCCAGGGTTGAACGAGCAGTACTTC.

This clonotype appeared many times. The gene calls are TRBV30 and TRBJ1-5; 7 bases line up with TRBD1. The CDR3 totals 14 residues. J was trimmed by 4 bases and V by 4 bases; bases with no gene match: 7. CDR1 is GTSNPN, CDR2 SVGIG, per germline (reference sequence). The CDR3: CAWTPGQTNQPQHF. The DNA of the CDR3 is TGTGCCTGGACCCCGGGACAGACAAATCAGCCCCAGCATTTT.

This clonotype showed up many times. The rearrangement uses TRBV20-1 and TRBJ1-5; D call uncertain. The CDR3 contains 13 residues. The ends were cut back, 3 bases at V and 5 bases at J, with 11 bases in the middle. Per germline, CDR1 DFQATT and CDR2 SNEGSKA (reference sequence). The CDR3, as DNA: TGCAGTGCTAGTGAGTATAGAGATCAGCCCCAGCATTTT. Its protein is CSASEYRDQPQHF.

This clonotype was seen more than once but under ten times. The J gene is TRBJ1-1, the V gene TRBV5-6; D call uncertain. The germline V gene encodes CDR1 SGHDT and CDR2 YYEEEE. The ends were cut back, 1 base at V and 7 bases at J, with 8 bases in the middle. The CDR3 extends over 12 amino acids. The chain's CDR3 is CASSLPGNEAFF. Written as DNA, the CDR3 is TGTGCCAGCAGCTTGCCCGGGAATGAAGCTTTCTTT. The complete variable domain, with remaining parts taken from reference TRBV5-6 and TRBJ1-1, reads DAGVTQSPTHLIKTRGQQVTLRCSPKSGHDTVSWYQQALGQGPQFIFQYYEEEERQRGNFPDRFSGHQFPNYSSELNVNALLLGDSALYLCASSLPGNEAFFGQGTRLTVV.

This clonotype was seen ten or more times. This rearrangement joins TRBV9 to TRBJ1-1; the match to TRBD1 covers 10 bases. From germline, CDR1 is SGDLS and CDR2 YYNGEE. V lost 4 bases, J lost 0 bases, and 6 bases stayed unmatched. CDR3 length equals 16 residues. The CDR3 spells CASSPGTGVMNTEAFF. CDR3 sequence (DNA): TGTGCCAGCAGCCCCGGGACAGGGGTTATGAACACTGAAGCTTTCTTT.

This clonotype was detected only a few times. V gene TRBV12-3 or TRBV12-4 combines with J gene TRBJ1-6, with unresolved D. The length of the CDR3 is 13 residues. V lost 5 bases and J 8 bases, leaving 10 bases between the germline ends. The CDR3 region has the DNA TGTGCCAGCAGTCCCTCAGCTGATTCACCCCTCCACTTT. Translating it yields CASSPSADSPLHF.

This clonotype was detected ten times or more. CDR3 coding DNA: TGCAGTGCTAGAGCCCCGGATTTCGGTCAGCCCCAGCATTTT. Its translation: CSARAPDFGQPQHF. This chain connects TRBV20-1 to TRBJ1-5; no firm D call. The germline V and J ends were trimmed by 1 base and 6 bases, with 13 bases remaining between them. Germline V gives CDR1 DFQATT, CDR2 SNEGSKA (reference sequence). The CDR3 extends over 14 amino acids.

The genes are TRBV27 and TRBJ2-3, with D possibly TRBD1 on 5 matching bases. V dropped 5 bases and J dropped 6 bases, with 18 bases sitting between them. CDR1 MNHEY and CDR2 SMNVEV come from the germline V gene (reference sequence). The CDR3 is 15 residues long. CDR3 bases: TGTGCCAGCAGTCCCTGGGGCCAGCCGAGGGATACGCAGTATTTT. This translates into CASSPWGQPRDTQYF.

This clonotype showed up many times. The chain couples TRBV3-1 to TRBJ1-1; D remains unclear. Germline V lookup: CDR1 LGHDT, CDR2 YNNKEL (reference sequence). The V end was cut by 0 bases, the J end by 0 bases, with 11 bases between. This CDR3 is built from 16 residues. CDR3 bases: TGTGCCAGCAGCCAAGATTTTACGGTTTTGAACACTGAAGCTTTCTTT. This sequence encodes CASSQDFTVLNTEAFF.

This clonotype was counted a few times. The chain is built from TRBV29-1 and TRBJ2-7, with 10 bases lining up with TRBD1. CDR1 SQVTM and CDR2 ANQGSEA come from the germline V gene. This CDR3 has 13 residues. J was trimmed by 2 bases and V by 7 bases; bases with no gene match: 5. The CDR3 sequence: CSAGDRGAYEQYF. CDR3 nucleotides: TGCAGCGCCGGGGACAGGGGAGCCTACGAGCAGTACTTC.

This clonotype has a handful of counts. The CDR3 bases are TGCAGTGCTAGTGGAATCGAGCGGTACCAAGAGACCCAGTACTTC. It codes for CSASGIERYQETQYF. The V and J genes are TRBV20-1 and TRBJ2-5, with D possibly being TRBD2 (5 bases). This CDR3 has 15 residues. The germline CDR1 and CDR2 sequences are DFQATT and SNEGSKA (reference sequence). The V end was cut by 3 bases, the J end by 0 bases, with 14 bases between.

Ten or more counts support this clonotype. The chain combines TRBV20-1 with TRBJ2-4; TRBD2 is a possible D gene (6 bases). The CDR3 is 12 amino acids. Deletions cut 6 bases from V and 9 bases from J, with 15 bases between. CDR1 and CDR2 (germline): DFQATT, SNEGSKA (reference sequence). The CDR3 sequence is CSANEGGAIQYF. As DNA, the CDR3 is TGCAGTGCCAACGAGGGAGGAGCCATTCAGTACTTC.

The rearrangement links TRBV5-4 to TRBJ2-1; 8 bases are a match to TRBD2. Trimming at V came to 0 bases and at J to 10 bases, leaving 0 bases not matched to a gene. The CDR3 is made up of 12 amino acids. The germline CDR1 and CDR2 sequences are SGHNT and YYREEE (reference sequence). The CDR3 DNA sequence: TGTGCCAGCAGCTTGGCTAGCGGGGAGCAGTTCTTC. This translates into CASSLASGEQFF.

The rearrangement joins TRBV20-1 to TRBJ1-6, with 7 bases lining up with TRBD1. J gave up 6 bases and V 0 bases, and 8 bases lay outside the gene matches. The CDR3 totals 16 residues. CDR1 DFQATT and CDR2 SNEGSKA come from the germline V gene (reference sequence). DNA for the CDR3: TGCAGTGCTAGAGACGGGACAGTAATTTCTAATTCACCCCTCCACTTT. Encoded protein: CSARDGTVISNSPLHF.

This clonotype was recorded at least ten times. The chain couples TRBV20-1 to TRBJ1-1; weak D call: TRBD1 (5 bases). This CDR3 region has 13 residues. Trimming shortened V by 3 bases and J by 4 bases, and 12 bases separated the two germline ends. Germline CDR1 is DFQATT and CDR2 is SNEGSKA (reference sequence). CDR3 coding DNA: TGCAGTGCTAGTATCAGGGCGGGCACTGAAGCTTTCTTT. Translation gives CSASIRAGTEAFF.

V usage is TRBV4-1 and J usage is TRBJ1-1; 11 nucleotides agree with TRBD1. After removal of 2 bases from V and 2 bases from J, the junction contained 13 bases not matched to a gene. CDR1 MGHRA and CDR2 YSYEKL come from the germline V gene. The CDR3 has 19 residues. This CDR3 is CASSQRPGTGGTGNTEAFF. The CDR3 nucleotides are TGCGCCAGCAGCCAACGCCCCGGGACAGGGGGTACCGGAAACACTGAAGCTTTCTTT.

This clonotype has a count of ten or more. The J gene is TRBJ1-2, the V gene TRBV3-1; D is perhaps TRBD1 (6 bases). In germline, CDR1 is LGHDT, CDR2 YNNKEL (reference sequence). The germline V and J ends were trimmed by 3 bases and 5 bases, with 13 bases remaining between them. The CDR3 is made up of 14 amino acids. CDR3 amino acids: CASSQGQEGYGYTF. CDR3 nucleotides: TGTGCCAGCAGCCAGGGACAAGAAGGATATGGCTACACCTTC.

The chain has TRBV27 and TRBJ2-5; TRBD1 or TRBD2 may be the D gene (6 bases each). This CDR3 comprises 13 residues. CDR1 is MNHEY, CDR2 SMNVEV, per germline (reference sequence). V was cut by 3 bases and J by 5 bases, with 10 bases left in between. Here the CDR3 DNA reads TGTGCCAGCAGTTTGTGGGGGGCGGAGACCCAGTACTTC. Its protein product is CASSLWGAETQYF.

V gene TRBV19 combines with J gene TRBJ1-4, with D hard to call. V shed 5 bases and J shed 12 bases, with 19 bases lying between them. Looked up from germline, CDR1 is LNHDA and CDR2 is SQIVND (reference sequence). The CDR3 sequence is 14 residues long. CDR3 amino acids: CASSYGGGGPELFF. In DNA form, the CDR3 reads TGTGCCAGTAGTTATGGAGGCGGTGGACCTGAACTGTTTTTT.

Details on this clonotype: A much larger clone sits a single nucleotide away, making a read error possible. The genes are TRBV2 and TRBJ1-3, with no clear D. The CDR3 is 15 amino acids. Germline CDR1 is SNHLY and CDR2 is FYNNEI. The CDR3 protein is CASSEPTISGNTVYF. Here the CDR3 DNA reads TGTGCCAGCAGTGAACCCACCATCTCTGGAAACACCGTATATTTT.

The J gene is TRBJ2-3, the V gene TRBV7-9, with 9 bases that match TRBD2. J lost 7 bases, V lost 5 bases, and 7 bases had no gene match. This CDR3 has 14 amino acids. Per germline, CDR1 SEHNR and CDR2 FQNEAQ (reference sequence). CDR3 loop: CASSTRGGEYTQYF. CDR3 nucleotide sequence: TGTGCCAGCAGCACGCGGGGGGGCGAATATACGCAGTATTTT.

In its sample, this clonotype was seen many times. The rearrangement joins TRBV20-1 to TRBJ1-1; a weak D match, TRBD1 (6 bases). This CDR3 spans 15 amino acids. The V gene's germline CDR1 is DFQATT and CDR2 SNEGSKA (reference sequence). Trimming left V 0 bases short and J 1 base short, with 12 bases between. DNA for the CDR3: TGCAGTGCTAGAGACCCCGGACAGCCGAACACTGAAGCTTTCTTT. Translated: CSARDPGQPNTEAFF.

This clonotype was counted between two and nine times. A junction boundary mismatches the germline segment, possibly from a read error. This rearrangement joins TRBV5-1 to TRBJ1-2, with no clear D. The CDR3 loop spans 15 amino acids. Germline CDR1 and CDR2: SGHRS and YFSETQ. CDR3 sequence (DNA): TGCGCCAGTAGCTCTGAAGGCCGGCAGCGCTATGGCTACACCTTC. Its translation: CASSSEGRQRYGYTF.

The gene calls are TRBV12-3 or TRBV12-4 and TRBJ2-5; TRBD1 aligns across 8 bases. The trim removed 6 bases at V and 1 base at J, leaving 10 bases unmatched. This CDR3 region has 16 residues. CDR3 amino acids: CASSSTAGTGQETQYF. CDR3 nucleotide sequence: TGTGCCAGCAGCTCCACCGCCGGGACAGGCCAAGAGACCCAGTACTTC.

The chain employs TRBV3-1 and TRBJ2-2; 7 nucleotides align to TRBD1. There are 13 residues in the CDR3. V lost 4 bases, J lost 8 bases, and 4 bases stayed unmatched. Germline V gene lookup returns CDR1 LGHDT and CDR2 YNNKEL (reference sequence). In nucleotides, the CDR3 is TGTGCCAGCAGCCGGGACAGTTTTGGGGAGCTGTTTTTT. Translated, it gives CASSRDSFGELFF.

Details on this clonotype: This could be a read error, since a much larger clone is one nucleotide away. This chain links TRBV7-7 with TRBJ2-1; 10 nucleotides agree with TRBD1. The CDR3 is 15 residues long. Looked up from germline, CDR1 is SSHAT and CDR2 is FNYEAQ (reference sequence). CDR3 coding DNA: TGTGCTAGCAGCAGACAGGGGGCCTCCTACGATGAGCAGTTCTTC. Translation gives CASSRQGASYDEQFF.